This T cell receptor beta chain was documented in a study of cytomegalovirus exposure and HLA in healthy donors. Study-level points and caveats: Follow-up analysis later connected one missense variant in DCLRE1C with trimming of TCR beta V- and J-genes. Analysis performed later found about 17,000 TCR beta sequences associated with HLA alleles at 0.05 false discovery rate. Researchers had no immune exposure information except CMV serostatus available.

CDR1 is SGHTS and CDR2 is YDEGEE in the germline V gene. This CDR3 region has 15 residues. V lost 1 base and J 1 base, leaving 11 bases between the germline ends. Primers for the PCR totalled 60 Vbeta and 13 Jbeta. Profiled with immunoSEQ multiplex PCR; TCRdb holds only in-frame clones, not every one. The sample comprises some 150,000 clones, 79% of which are singletons, and about 2% rests with the top ten. About this clone: The antigen remains undetermined.

All donors participated as healthy donors of bone marrow. The sample comprised PBMCs. This chain connects TRBV5-8 to TRBJ1-1; D gene uncertain. The receptor's source is a middle-aged man in good health and CMV-seronegative. The CDR3 DNA follows: TGTGCCAGCAGCTTGTTTGGGAGTACGAACACTGAAGCTTTCTTT. Translating gives CASSLFGSTNTEAFF.